This is a list of T cell receptor beta chains from one sample in a study of breast tumors, draining lymph nodes, adjacent tissues. TCRdb recomputed calls from the multiplex PCR reads with MiXCR, one row per CDR3 protein. The sample consists of more than 200,000 distinct CDR3 sequences, about 32% of them appearing once. The sample taken for sequencing was axillary lymph node tissue. The source is a female donor with breast cancer. Some clones in this sample may be carry-over from other donors' samples. Each CDR3 is given with its conserved first and last residue. A D gene is named only where the DNA matches it firmly. Size values are once, few and many counts, or a class for expanded clones, and some rows have none.

d_call | j_call | v_call | clone_size | cdr3_aa | cdr3_nt
. | TRBJ2-7 | TRBV5-1 | . | CASSFGTGAYEQCF | .
TRBD1 | TRBJ1-5 | TRBV20-1 | . | CSAVPGQGQPQHF | TGCAGTGCGGTCCCGGGACAGGGACAGCCCCAGCATTTT
. | TRBJ2-7 | TRBV7-6 | many | CASSSAAGTYEQYF | TGTGCCAGCAGTTCAGCGGCCGGCACCTACGAGCAGTACTTC
. | TRBJ2-1 | TRBV24-1 | many | CATRGQGYNEQFF | TGTGCCACCCGGGGCCAGGGGTACAATGAGCAGTTCTTC
. | TRBJ1-6 | TRBV19 | many | CASSIVDGFNSPLHF | TGTGCCAGTAGTATAGTGGACGGATTTAATTCACCCCTCCACTTT
. | TRBJ2-1 | TRBV3-1 | many | CASSQDWQGYNEQFF | TGTGCCAGCAGCCAAGATTGGCAGGGCTACAATGAGCAGTTCTTC
. | TRBJ2-1 | TRBV19 | many | CASSIDRSRGQGGRSYNEQFF | TGTGCCAGTAGTATAGATCGTAGTAGGGGGCAGGGCGGGAGGTCCTACAATGAGCAGTTCTTC
. | TRBJ1-2 | TRBV7-2 | . | CASSLKVGGYTF | TGTGCCAGCAGCTTAAAGGTGGGTGGCTACACCTTC
. | TRBJ2-7 | TRBV20-1 | many | CSARGGSRGSYEQYF | TGCAGTGCTAGGGGGGGTAGCAGAGGCTCCTACGAGCAGTACTTC
. | TRBJ1-5 | TRBV6-6 | . | CASSHTGGQGNQPQHF | TGTGCCAGCAGTCACACGGGGGGGCAGGGCAATCAGCCCCAGCATTTT
. | TRBJ2-7 | TRBV7-8 | many | CASSRGWNYEQYF | TGTGCCAGCAGCCGAGGTTGGAATTACGAGCAGTACTTC
. | TRBJ2-3 | TRBV11-2 | many | CASSLQGPDTQYF | TGTGCCAGCAGCTTACAGGGGCCAGATACGCAGTATTTT
. | TRBJ2-3 | TRBV20-1 | . | CSAREGGGGITQYF | TGCAGTGCTAGAGAGGGAGGGGGCGGGATAACGCAGTATTTT
. | TRBJ2-7 | TRBV6-2/TRBV6-3 | . | CASSPPSQGYEQYF | TGTGCCAGCAGTCCTCCGAGCCAAGGGTACGAGCAGTACTTC
. | TRBJ2-4 | TRBV19 | many | CASSPQTGYKNIQYF | TGTGCCAGTAGCCCTCAGACAGGCTACAAAAACATTCAGTACTTC
. | TRBJ1-2 | TRBV27 | many | CASSPQGPVGYTF | TGTGCCAGCAGTCCACAGGGTCCGGTTGGCTACACCTTC
. | TRBJ2-2 | TRBV2 | many | CASTYGGTGELFF | TGTGCCAGCACCTATGGAGGGACCGGGGAGCTGTTTTTT
TRBD1 | TRBJ2-2 | TRBV4-3 | few | CASSQGAGTGGTGELFF | TGCGCCAGCAGCCAAGGGGCCGGGACAGGGGGCACCGGGGAGCTGTTTTTT
. | TRBJ2-1 | TRBV6-5 | once | CASSHVAPPGDKQFF | TGTGCCAGCAGTCACGTGGCCCCCCCGGGTGATAAGCAGTTCTTC
. | TRBJ2-2 | TRBV12-3/TRBV12-4 | many | CASSLKYTGELFF | TGTGCCAGCAGTTTGAAATACACCGGGGAGCTGTTTTTT
. | TRBJ1-5 | TRBV12-3/TRBV12-4 | many | CASKGGQNQPQHF | TGTGCCAGCAAAGGAGGGCAGAATCAGCCCCAGCATTTT
. | TRBJ2-3 | TRBV7-2 | many | CASSFTRDTQYF | TGTGCCAGCAGCTTTACGAGGGATACGCAGTATTTT
TRBD2 | TRBJ2-5 | TRBV20-1 | . | CSAGGLAESQYF | TGCAGTGCTGGAGGACTAGCGGAGTCCCAGTACTTC
TRBD1 | TRBJ1-2 | TRBV10-3 | . | CAISFSGQVNSGYTF | TGTGCCATCAGTTTCTCGGGACAGGTTAACTCTGGCTACACCTTC
TRBD2 | TRBJ2-3 | TRBV5-4 | many | CASTRASGIATDTQYF | TGTGCCAGCACCAGAGCTAGCGGGATCGCGACAGATACGCAGTATTTT
. | TRBJ1-5 | TRBV7-8 | . | CASSLRGGNHRNQPQHF | TGTGCCAGCAGCTTGAGAGGTGGGAATCATCGCAATCAGCCCCAGCATTTT
TRBD1 | TRBJ2-2 | TRBV6-2/TRBV6-3 | many | CATLPTGYTGELFF | TGTGCCACCCTTCCGACAGGGTACACCGGGGAGCTGTTTTTT
. | TRBJ2-7 | TRBV10-1 | few | CASSESPQAGEQYF | TGCGCCAGCAGTGAGTCGCCACAGGCTGGCGAGCAGTACTTC
. | TRBJ2-3 | TRBV20-1 | many | CSATAPGVTDTQYF | TGCAGTGCCACGGCGCCAGGGGTTACAGATACGCAGTATTTT
. | TRBJ1-2 | TRBV12-3/TRBV12-4 | . | CASRSGGSHYGYTF | TGTGCCAGCAGATCGGGGGGAAGTCACTATGGCTACACCTTC
. | TRBJ2-5 | TRBV5-1 | . | CASSLTLAETQYF | TGCGCCAGCAGCCTTACCCTGGCGGAGACCCAGTACTTC
. | TRBJ2-3 | TRBV7-3 | many | CASSNGLGTAGTDTQYF | TGTGCCAGCAGCAACGGACTAGGGACAGCCGGCACAGATACGCAGTATTTT
TRBD1 | TRBJ2-5 | TRBV5-6 | many | CASSLRVGTGLATQYF | TGTGCCAGCAGCTTGCGGGTGGGGACAGGCCTTGCGACCCAGTACTTC
. | TRBJ2-3 | TRBV19 | many | CASSERGTVRDTQYF | TGTGCCAGTAGCGAGCGGGGGACAGTACGAGATACGCAGTATTTT
. | TRBJ2-7 | TRBV6-5 | few | CASSHAGGSSYEQYF | TGTGCCAGCAGTCACGCTGGCGGAAGCTCCTACGAGCAGTACTTC
. | TRBJ2-7 | TRBV5-1 | many | CASSLQGGNYEQYF | TGCGCCAGCAGCTTGCAGGGGGGAAACTACGAGCAGTACTTC
. | TRBJ2-1 | TRBV5-1 | many | CASSLKASNSYNEQFF | TGCGCCAGCAGCTTGAAGGCGTCCAACTCCTACAATGAGCAGTTCTTC
TRBD2 | TRBJ2-3 | TRBV20-1 | many | CSARGGGLASIGTDTQYF | TGCAGTGCTAGAGGGGGGGGACTAGCGTCTATAGGTACAGATACGCAGTATTTT
TRBD2 | TRBJ2-7 | TRBV5-1 | . | CASSLPSGSSYEQYF | TGCGCCAGCAGCTTACCTAGCGGGAGTAGCTACGAGCAGTACTTC
. | TRBJ1-2 | TRBV28 | . | CASSFMTTYGYTF | TGTGCCAGCAGTTTCATGACAACTTATGGCTACACCTTC
. | TRBJ2-1 | TRBV5-6 | few | CASSLFRTPTFLLLGGNEQFF | TGTGCCAGCAGCTTGTTCCGGACTCCAACTTTTCTTCTACTGGGGGGCAATGAGCAGTTCTTC
. | TRBJ2-3 | TRBV4-1 | many | CASSQGLSGRPTDTQYF | TGCGCCAGCAGCCAAGGTTTGTCTGGCAGGCCCACAGATACGCAGTATTTT
TRBD1 | TRBJ2-2 | TRBV6-5 | few | CASRQQGGTGELFF | TGTGCCAGCAGGCAACAGGGGGGCACCGGGGAGCTGTTTTTT
TRBD2 | TRBJ2-3 | TRBV20-1 | many | CSAVGLADTDTQYF | TGCAGTGCAGTAGGACTAGCGGATACAGATACGCAGTATTTT
. | TRBJ1-4 | TRBV7-9 | . | CASRVAGHNEKLFF | TGTGCCAGCCGTGTAGCCGGACATAATGAAAAACTGTTTTTT
. | TRBJ1-2 | TRBV20-1 | many | CSARDFGRDYGYTF | TGCAGTGCTAGAGATTTCGGCAGGGACTATGGCTACACCTTC
. | TRBJ1-3 | TRBV4-1 | many | CASSQERYTVKSSGNTIYF | TGCGCCAGCAGCCAAGAAAGGTATACAGTAAAGTCGTCGGGAAACACCATATATTTT
TRBD2 | TRBJ2-5 | TRBV11-3 | many | CASSLRSGSLSETQYF | TGTGCCAGCAGCTTGAGGAGCGGGAGTTTATCAGAGACCCAGTACTTC
TRBD1 | TRBJ2-7 | TRBV5-4 | many | CASSLKQGATDEQYF | TGTGCCAGCAGCTTAAAACAGGGGGCGACCGACGAGCAGTACTTC
. | TRBJ1-4 | TRBV7-9 | many | CASSPISRGEKLFF | TGTGCCAGCAGCCCCATTAGTCGAGGTGAAAAACTGTTTTTT
TRBD1 | TRBJ2-3 | TRBV29-1 | . | CSIVIGQGKDTQYF | TGCAGCATCGTTATCGGACAGGGAAAAGATACGCAGTATTTT
. | TRBJ2-3 | TRBV28 | few | CASSSSPDTQYF | TGTGCCAGCAGTTCGAGCCCAGATACGCAGTATTTT
. | TRBJ1-5 | TRBV20-1 | . | CSARLDRGIPLHQPQHF | TGCAGTGCTAGACTCGACAGAGGGATTCCTTTGCATCAGCCCCAGCATTTT
TRBD2 | TRBJ2-7 | TRBV4-1 | many | CASSHAPRTSGPYEQYF | TGCGCCAGCAGCCATGCCCCCCGGACTAGCGGTCCCTACGAGCAGTACTTC
. | TRBJ2-6 | TRBV25-1 | . | CASSAREHSGANVPTF | TGTGCCAGCAGTGCTAGGGAGCACTCTGGGGCCAACGTCCCGACTTTC
. | TRBJ2-1 | TRBV20-1 | few | CSARDLGGWGGGSSYNEQFF | TGCAGTGCTAGAGATCTGGGTGGGTGGGGAGGGGGCAGCTCCTACAATGAGCAGTTCTTC
TRBD1 | TRBJ2-5 | TRBV20-1 | . | CSASTTGGKETQYF | TGCAGTGCCTCAACGACAGGGGGCAAGGAGACCCAGTACTTC
. | TRBJ1-5 | TRBV19 | . | CASSIDLRGRRSNEPQHF | TGTGCCAGTAGTATAGATCTTCGGGGGAGAAGGAGTAATGAGCCCCAGCATTTT
. | TRBJ1-1 | TRBV11-3 | once | CASSPTGAGTEAFF | TGTGCCAGCAGTCCAACTGGGGCGGGCACTGAAGCTTTCTTT